One sample yielded the 16 T cell receptor beta chains listed below, sequenced in a study of blood T cells in healthy people across ages (dated by TCRdb to 2013 to 2016). The library was generated by 5' RACE. The sequencer was an Illumina HiSeq 2500. A second PCR of roughly 7 to 11 cycles was performed with a sample-barcoded 5' primer and a J-beta primer mix. The public sequencing data were trimmed at Q25 with fastp and processed into clonotypes with MiXCR by TCRdb, which kept only in-frame beta chains. A single entry per CDR3 protein holds the most common genes and DNA from its merged rows. The sample table records 900,000 to 950,000 distinct CDR3 sequences; 25% to 35% of these occur just once. Clones ranked in the top ten supply more than 8.5% of the sample. This same sample was also taken into another study, of T cells of mothers and their children.

The sequenced sample consisted of blood. These receptors originate from a middle-aged woman in good health.

The CDR3 sequence is CASKPEGSLSSYEQYF. As DNA, the CDR3 is TGTGCCAGCAAACCCGAGGGGAGTCTTAGCTCCTACGAGCAGTACTTC. The chain combines TRBV2 with TRBJ2-7; D assignment may be TRBD1 or TRBD2 (5 bases each). Germline assignment: CDR1 SNHLY and CDR2 FYNNEI. The CDR3 covers 16 residues. The V and J ends lost 7 bases and 0 bases respectively, with 19 bases between them.

There are a few counts of this clonotype. The chain has TRBV9 and TRBJ1-6; D is ambiguous. Trimming left V 0 bases short and J 5 bases short, with 6 bases between. This CDR3 has 14 residues. Germline V lookup: CDR1 SGDLS, CDR2 YYNGEE. The CDR3 spells CASSVDVNNSPLHF. The DNA of the CDR3 is TGTGCCAGCAGCGTAGATGTCAATAATTCACCCCTCCACTTT.

The CDR3: CASSLTRGRASNEQFF. CDR3 DNA: TGCGCCAGCAGCTTGACCCGCGGGAGGGCCTCCAATGAGCAGTTCTTC. The J gene is TRBJ2-1, the V gene TRBV5-1; TRBD2 aligns across 9 bases. This CDR3 is built from 16 residues. J lost 6 bases, V lost 1 base, and 8 bases had no gene match. From germline, CDR1 is SGHRS and CDR2 YFSETQ.

This sequence joins TRBV25-1 and TRBJ1-6, with a tentative D call TRBD1 (6 bases). Germline CDR1 MGHDK, CDR2 SYGVNS. V was cut by 7 bases and J by 4 bases, with 14 bases left in between. The CDR3 extends over 15 amino acids. CDR3 residues: CASNLRQAYNSPLHF. CDR3 nucleotides: TGTGCCAGCAACCTTCGACAGGCTTATAATTCACCCCTCCACTTT. The full variable domain, completed using reference TRBV25-1 and TRBJ1-6, is EADIYQTPRYLVIGTGKKITLECSQTMGHDKMYWYQQDPGMELHLIHYSYGVNSTEKGDLSSESTVSRIRTEHFPLTLESARPSHTSQYLCASNLRQAYNSPLHFGNGTRLTVT.

As regards this clonotype: Being one base from a much bigger clone, this may be a read error. This chain uses TRBV7-3 with TRBJ2-5; the D gene is possibly TRBD1 (5 bases). CDR1 SGHTA and CDR2 FQGTGA come from the germline V gene. This CDR3 spans 13 amino acids. The CDR3 nucleotides are TGTGCCGGCAGCTTAGGGGTACTGGAGACCCAGTACTTC. Translation: CAGSLGVLETQYF.

Only a few counts were recorded for this clonotype. A junction end diverges from the germline sequence, so it may reflect a read error. The chain is built from TRBV7-2 and TRBJ2-5; a weak D match, TRBD2 (5 bases). CDR3 length: 14 residues. The germline CDR1 and CDR2 sequences are SGHTA and FQGNSA. The CDR3 loop reads CVSNLVMGSETQYF. CDR3 in DNA: TGTGTCAGCAACTTAGTAATGGGGAGTGAGACCCAGTACTTC.

This clonotype was counted a few times. The chain carries TRBV20-1 and TRBJ1-5; D uncertain. V shed 0 bases and J shed 3 bases, with 12 bases lying between them. Germline V gives CDR1 DFQATT, CDR2 SNEGSKA (reference sequence). The CDR3 covers 15 residues. This CDR3 reads CSARDPLGDNQPQHF. CDR3 nucleotides: TGCAGTGCTAGAGATCCTTTGGGAGACAATCAGCCCCAGCATTTT.

This clonotype was observed many times. V and J are TRBV10-2 and TRBJ2-7, with a possible D match to TRBD1 (5 bases). This CDR3 spans 13 amino acids. Trimming pared 4 bases from V and 0 bases from J, leaving 7 bases between. Germline V lookup: CDR1 WSHSY, CDR2 SAAADI. This CDR3 reads CASSGQFSYEQYF. The CDR3 coding sequence is TGCGCCAGCAGTGGACAGTTCTCCTACGAGCAGTACTTC.

The chain has TRBV3-1 and TRBJ2-7; the D is unclear. Germline CDR1 LGHDT, CDR2 YNNKEL (reference sequence). This CDR3 has 13 residues. The germline V and J ends were trimmed by 3 bases and 6 bases, with 12 bases remaining between them. In DNA form, the CDR3 reads TGTGCCAGCAGCCAGATATCATATGCCGAGCAGTACTTC. This sequence encodes CASSQISYAEQYF.

The CDR3 bases are TGTGCCAGCAGTGCCGGGACAGACATCTATGGCTACACCTTC. Encoded protein: CASSAGTDIYGYTF. The chain links TRBV2 to TRBJ1-2, with TRBD1 matching over 7 bases. Germline V lookup: CDR1 SNHLY, CDR2 FYNNEI. This CDR3 has 14 residues. V trimming: 4 bases; J trimming: 4 bases; junction bases outside the gene matches: 6. Together with reference TRBV2 and TRBJ1-2, the CDR3 gives the full variable domain: EPEVTQTPSHQVTQMGQEVILRCVPISNHLYFYWYRQILGQKVEFLVSFYNNEISEKSEIFDDQFSVERPDGSNFTLKIRSTKLEDSAMYFCASSAGTDIYGYTFGSGTRLTVV.

This clonotype was counted at least ten times. The chain employs TRBV11-2 and TRBJ2-7; 7 bases fit TRBD1. This CDR3 has 14 amino acids. In germline, CDR1 is SGHAT, CDR2 FQNNGV. With 3 bases clipped from V and 4 bases from J, the junction kept 6 bases outside the gene matches. The chain's CDR3 is CASSFEEGAYEQYF. The CDR3 coding sequence is TGTGCCAGCAGCTTCGAAGAGGGGGCTTACGAGCAGTACTTC. The variable domain in full, completed from reference TRBV11-2 and TRBJ2-7, reads EAGVAQSPRYKIIEKRQSVAFWCNPISGHATLYWYQQILGQGPKLLIQFQNNGVVDDSQLPKDRFSAERLKGVDSTLKIQPAKLEDSAVYLCASSFEEGAYEQYFGPGTRLTVT.

The genes are TRBV20-1 and TRBJ2-1; D may be TRBD2 (5 bases). The CDR3 has 19 amino acids. The germline V gene encodes CDR1 DFQATT and CDR2 SNEGSKA (reference sequence). Trimming pared 5 bases from V and 8 bases from J, leaving 34 bases between. The CDR3 is CSAGGGIYSAPESFHEQFF. CDR3 sequence (DNA): TGCAGTGCTGGAGGTGGAATCTACTCTGCGCCCGAATCCTTTCATGAGCAGTTCTTC.

The J gene is TRBJ1-1, the V gene TRBV6-6; D may be TRBD1 (6 bases). Germline CDR1 is MNHNY and CDR2 is SVGAGI (reference sequence). This CDR3 region has 16 residues. Trimming took off 2 bases at V and 4 bases at J, with 17 bases between the two ends. Here the CDR3 reads CASSYEGGGGFTEAFF. The CDR3 coding sequence is TGTGCCAGCAGTTACGAGGGGGGCGGAGGGTTCACTGAAGCTTTCTTT.

The V call is TRBV28, the J call TRBJ2-5; TRBD1 is a possible D gene (5 bases). The DNA end is more similar to TRBJ2-7, so the J call may be wrong. CDR1 and CDR2 (germline): MDHEN, SYDVKM. The CDR3 has 14 amino acids. The CDR3 DNA follows: TGTGCCAGCAGCCCCGGACATAGATCGAGCGAGCAGTACTTC. Amino acid sequence: CASSPGHRSSEQYF.

This clonotype occurred many times. For the CDR3, the DNA is TGCGCCAGCAGCACAGGGGAGACCCAGTACTTC. Encoded protein: CASSTGETQYF. This sequence joins TRBV5-1 and TRBJ2-5; perhaps TRBD1 as D (6 bases). V was clipped by 4 bases and J by 5 bases, with 6 bases between them. Germline V gene data show CDR1 as SGHRS and CDR2 as YFSETQ. This CDR3 has 11 amino acids.

This clonotype was counted many times. The chain has TRBV2 and TRBJ2-1; TRBD1 matches at 10 bases. Germline lookup yields CDR1 SNHLY and CDR2 FYNNEI. The ends lost 7 bases at V and 4 bases at J; junction bases unmatched: 7. CDR3 length: 15 residues. The CDR3 is CASTMGQGWYNEQFF. CDR3 bases: TGTGCCAGCACCATGGGACAGGGGTGGTACAATGAGCAGTTCTTC. Full variable domain (outside the CDR3, taken from reference TRBV2 and TRBJ2-1): EPEVTQTPSHQVTQMGQEVILRCVPISNHLYFYWYRQILGQKVEFLVSFYNNEISEKSEIFDDQFSVERPDGSNFTLKIRSTKLEDSAMYFCASTMGQGWYNEQFFGPGTRLTVL.